This T cell receptor (beta chain) emerged from a study of cytomegalovirus exposure and HLA in healthy donors. Whole-study context: The same platform was used for the 120 validation repertoires and the roughly 700 first-cohort repertoires, a later analysis reported.

Study-level findings and limits: Reports showed the classifier diagnosing cytomegalovirus status with high specificity and sensitivity. The study recorded over 150 TCR beta chains that were cytomegalovirus-associated.

Here immunoSEQ multiplex PCR was the method, and the copy in TCRdb shows in-frame clones only, minus some. The sample carries some 240,000 clones, roughly 80% recorded once. The CDR3 has 13 residues. CDR1 is MGHRA, CDR2 YSYEKL, per germline. V was trimmed by 1 base and J by 6 bases, leaving 9 bases between them. Among the roughly 120 subjects of the validation cohort, separate from the approximately 700-subject first cohort, were the donors. In this sample, this clone turned up a few times. Its antigen remains unidentified. This sequence joins TRBV4-1 and TRBJ1-1; D ambiguous. This sequence originates from a woman aged 18-29 years in good health and CMV-seronegative. Sequencing was done on a sample of PBMCs. This CDR3 reads CASSQASAAEAFF. The CDR3 DNA is TGCGCCAGCAGCCAAGCCTCAGCAGCTGAAGCTTTCTTT.